These 22 T cell receptor beta chains share one sample of origin, sequenced in a study of neurological immune-mediated disorders (dated by TCRdb to the late 2010s). Libraries came from 5' RACE. The data were produced on an Illumina HiSeq 2500. Using fastp trimming at Q25 and MiXCR clonotype assembly, TCRdb reanalyzed the public sequencing data and kept in-frame beta chains. Every distinct CDR3 protein forms one entry, paired with its most common genes and DNA. This sample holds 55,000 to 80,000 distinct CDR3 sequences; around 4.7% were observed only once. Less than 4% of the sample goes to the ten largest clones. Sequencing was done on a sample of PBMCs. All receptors come from a woman in her fifties or sixties with multiple sclerosis.

At least ten counts were recorded for this clonotype. The V and J genes are TRBV29-1 and TRBJ2-5; D gene ambiguous. Trimming removed 7 bases at V and 4 bases at J, with 10 bases between. The CDR3 contains 11 residues. The germline gives CDR1 SQVTM, CDR2 ANQGSEA. The CDR3 region is CSGTPGETQYF. CDR3 DNA: TGCAGCGGGACCCCCGGAGAGACCCAGTACTTC.

This clonotype was counted ten times or more. The J gene is TRBJ1-4, the V gene TRBV10-3, with D possibly being TRBD1 (5 bases). Germline CDR1 ENHRY, CDR2 SYGVKD. The CDR3 is 14 amino acids. V was pared by 6 bases and J by 3 bases, with 11 bases between. For the CDR3, the DNA is TGTGCCATCAGCCCCGGGACCCCTAATGAAAAACTGTTTTTT. This codes for CAISPGTPNEKLFF.

This clonotype occurred many times. The CDR3 protein is CSAQLGDPNIQYF. The CDR3 DNA reads as TGCAGTGCCCAGTTGGGGGACCCAAACATTCAGTACTTC. The chain joins TRBV20-1 to TRBJ2-4; D could derive from TRBD1 or TRBD2 (5 bases each). The CDR3 consists of 13 residues. Per germline, CDR1 DFQATT and CDR2 SNEGSKA (reference sequence). V was trimmed by 6 bases and J by 6 bases, leaving 15 bases between them.

This clonotype occurred many times. The rearrangement joins TRBV20-1 to TRBJ1-6, with 9 bases that match TRBD1. With V trimmed by 5 bases and J by 10 bases, 6 bases remained unmatched. The CDR3 has 13 residues. CDR1 is DFQATT and CDR2 is SNEGSKA in the germline V gene (reference sequence). CDR3 residues: CSAGRGQGSPLHF. CDR3 nucleotides: TGCAGTGCTGGAAGGGGACAGGGCTCACCCCTCCACTTT.

CDR3 nucleotides: TGTGCCAGCAGCCAAGAACTAGCGAGTAATGAGCAGTTCTTC. This sequence encodes CASSQELASNEQFF. The chain combines TRBV3-1 with TRBJ2-1; 7 bases are a match to TRBD2. J lost 7 bases, V lost 0 bases, and 3 bases had no gene match. The germline V gene encodes CDR1 LGHDT and CDR2 YNNKEL (reference sequence). The CDR3 length is 14 residues.

The table lists this clonotype with many counts. CDR3 DNA: TGTGCCAGCAGTAAGGCACAGGGGGACAATCAGCCCCAGCATTTT. It encodes CASSKAQGDNQPQHF. J is TRBJ1-5 and V is TRBV12-3 or TRBV12-4; 8 bases are shared with TRBD1. The CDR3 consists of 15 residues. V was pared by 5 bases and J by 3 bases, with 6 bases of the junction left unmatched.

Comments on this clonotype: Because the CDR3's place on the DNA is in doubt, the DNA is left out and the CDR3 is given as listed by TCRdb. V and J are TRBV21-1 and TRBJ1-5. TRBV21-1 is described as a pseudogene. The CDR3 is 18 residues long, ends included. CDR3 region: CASSLLQRPYGCNQPQNF.

This clonotype was observed at least ten times. The rearrangement links TRBV5-1 to TRBJ2-7; tentatively, D is TRBD1 or TRBD2 (5 bases each). The CDR3 sequence is 14 residues long. The germline V gene has CDR1 SGHRS and CDR2 YFSETQ. V dropped 0 bases and J dropped 1 base, with 8 bases sitting between them. This CDR3 is CASSLARESYEQYF. The CDR3 DNA sequence: TGCGCCAGCAGCTTGGCCAGGGAGTCCTACGAGCAGTACTTC.

This clonotype was detected many times. The V and J genes are TRBV4-3 and TRBJ1-2, with 8 bases lining up with TRBD1. V shed 3 bases and J 6 bases; nucleotides not matched to a gene: 3. The germline V gene encodes CDR1 LGHNA and CDR2 YSLEER. The CDR3 is 13 residues long. Written as DNA, the CDR3 is TGCGCCAGCAGCCACGACAGGGGAGATGGCTACACCTTC. Encoded protein: CASSHDRGDGYTF.

There are many counts of this clonotype. The CDR3 nucleotides are TGTGCCAGCAGCCCGCAGGGGGAGTCCTACGAGCAGTACGTC. Translated, it gives CASSPQGESYEQYV. V gene TRBV9 combines with J gene TRBJ2-7; the match to TRBD1 covers 7 bases. There are 14 residues in the CDR3. The germline gives CDR1 SGDLS, CDR2 YYNGEE. Trimming removed 4 bases from V and 1 base from J; junction bases left unmatched: 5.

A few counts support this clonotype. J is TRBJ2-3 and V is TRBV6-6; possibly TRBD1 or TRBD2 for D (5 bases each). The CDR3 extends over 13 amino acids. Between the trimmed V and J ends, which lost 8 bases and 6 bases, there was a span of 15 bases. Germline assignment: CDR1 MNHNY and CDR2 SVGAGI (reference sequence). As DNA, the CDR3 is TGTGCCAGCGAAGTCCGGGGCCGCGATACGCAGTATTTT. This gives the protein CASEVRGRDTQYF.

This clonotype was counted once. A read error may explain this, as a much larger clone is one base away. This sequence joins TRBV5-6 and TRBJ1-1, with D uncertain. Germline CDR1 and CDR2: SGHDT and YYEEEE. The germline V and J ends were trimmed by 0 bases and 1 base, with 16 bases remaining between them. This CDR3 has 17 amino acids. CDR3 DNA: TGTGCCAGCAGCTTGGGCGAAATGTGTCTCCAGAACACTGAAGCTTTCTTT. Protein product: CASSLGEMCLQNTEAFF.

This clonotype was seen once. With a much larger clone just one base away, this may be a read error. This chain connects TRBV7-2 to TRBJ2-3; D is unresolved. This CDR3 spans 13 amino acids. Germline V gene sequence: CDR1 SGHTA, CDR2 FQGNSA. The CDR3 reads CPSSPYGTDTQYF. As DNA, the CDR3 is TGTCCCAGCAGCCCATACGGTACAGATACGCAGTATTTT. Combining the CDR3 with reference TRBV7-2 and TRBJ2-3 gives the whole variable domain GAGVSQSPSNKVTEKGKDVELRCDPISGHTALYWYRQSLGQGLEFLIYFQGNSAPDKSGLPSDRFSAERTGGSVSTLTIQRTQQEDSAVYLCPSSPYGTDTQYFGPGTRLTVL.

The chain recombines TRBV10-3 with TRBJ1-1; TRBD1 aligns across 8 bases. The CDR3 consists of 13 residues. Germline V gene lookup returns CDR1 ENHRY and CDR2 SYGVKD. V lost 4 bases, J lost 6 bases, and 4 bases stayed unmatched. The CDR3 bases are TGTGCCATCAGTGCACTACAGGGGGCTGAAGCTTTCTTT. It translates to CAISALQGAEAFF.

This clonotype was found many times. The chain joins TRBV20-1 to TRBJ2-3, with 7 bases that match TRBD2. The CDR3 is made up of 15 amino acids. V was clipped by 3 bases and J by 2 bases; unmatched bases: 8. The V gene's germline CDR1 is DFQATT and CDR2 SNEGSKA (reference sequence). CDR3 loop: CSASGSGGNTDTQYF. Written as DNA, the CDR3 is TGCAGTGCTAGTGGATCGGGAGGAAACACAGATACGCAGTATTTT.

In its sample, this clonotype was seen many times. The J gene is TRBJ1-5, the V gene TRBV12-3 or TRBV12-4; D call uncertain. The CDR3 sequence is 18 residues long. The germline V and J ends were trimmed by 3 bases and 0 bases, with 18 bases remaining between them. CDR3 sequence reads: CASSFSASGDLSNQPQHF. The DNA of the CDR3 is TGTGCCAGCAGTTTTTCGGCATCGGGCGATCTTAGCAATCAGCCCCAGCATTTT.

This clonotype occurred many times. The chain joins TRBV7-6 to TRBJ2-5, with 11 bases matching TRBD2. The ends lost 5 bases at V and 5 bases at J; junction bases unmatched: 4. CDR3 length: 14 residues. The germline gives CDR1 SGHVS, CDR2 FNYEAQ. The CDR3 nucleotides read TGTGCCAGCAGCGTTAGCGGGGGGGCCGAGACCCAGTACTTC. It yields the protein CASSVSGGAETQYF.

This clonotype was observed many times. This chain uses TRBV20-1 with TRBJ1-1, with a tentative D call TRBD1 (5 bases). This CDR3 region has 15 residues. Trimming pared 4 bases from V and 3 bases from J, leaving 18 bases between. Germline loops: CDR1 DFQATT, CDR2 SNEGSKA (reference sequence). The chain's CDR3 is CSATRYRPRDTEAFF. The CDR3 DNA follows: TGCAGTGCTACGCGATACAGGCCCAGAGACACTGAAGCTTTCTTT.

This clonotype has a count of ten or more. The chain couples TRBV20-1 to TRBJ2-3, with D tentatively TRBD1 or TRBD2 (6 bases each). Germline V lookup: CDR1 DFQATT, CDR2 SNEGSKA (reference sequence). This CDR3 has 13 amino acids. V gave up 7 bases and J gave up 5 bases, with 16 bases separating them. The CDR3 region has the DNA TGCAGTGTTCGGCCGGGGGCGGGAGATACGCAGTATTTT. Protein sequence: CSVRPGAGDTQYF.

This clonotype has a count of ten or more. The rearrangement uses TRBV12-3 or TRBV12-4 and TRBJ1-1; the D gene is possibly TRBD1 (5 bases). Trimming cost V 6 bases and J 7 bases, with 6 bases left between them. This CDR3 comprises 10 residues. CDR3 nucleotides: TGTGCCAGCAGGGGGCATGAAGCTTTCTTT. This encodes CASRGHEAFF.

This clonotype occurred many times. The rearrangement links TRBV20-1 to TRBJ2-2, with D maybe TRBD2 (7 bases). The CDR3 sequence is 15 residues long. V shed 2 bases and J shed 5 bases, with 15 bases lying between them. In germline, CDR1 is DFQATT, CDR2 SNEGSKA (reference sequence). The CDR3 sequence: CSARLGGAYTGELFF. Written as DNA, the CDR3 is TGCAGTGCTAGACTGGGGGGGGCGTATACCGGGGAGCTGTTTTTT.

This clonotype was recorded many times. This sequence joins TRBV7-6 and TRBJ1-3, with no clear D. This CDR3 is 14 amino acids long. Trimming cost V 5 bases and J 0 bases, with 8 bases left between them. CDR1 and CDR2 from the germline V gene are SGHVS and FNYEAQ. In nucleotides, the CDR3 is TGTGCCAGCAGCCCCCTAAGCTCTGGAAACACCATATATTTT. Protein sequence: CASSPLSSGNTIYF.